This TCR beta chain stems from a study of T cell repertoires in cytomegalovirus infection. Looking at the study overall: HLA-B-restricted CMV epitopes that are well studied, plus recently identified HLA-C-restricted ones, were used by the study.

TCRdb reprocessed the reads with MiXCR, giving one entry per CDR3 protein. This repertoire shows around 360,000 distinct CDR3 sequences, just under 35% found once; its top ten account for 13%. Worth noting for this clonotype: Its antigen is as yet unknown.

Germline V gene lookup returns CDR1 MNHNS and CDR2 SASEGT. V was clipped by 4 bases and J by 4 bases; unmatched bases: 7. The CDR3 is 15 amino acids. V usage is TRBV6-1 and J usage is TRBJ2-3, with 8 bases identical to TRBD1. The material sequenced was cultured PBMCs, taken from culture after CMV antigen stimulation. This clonotype originated in a human donor in good health (CMV status not recorded). Some clones in this sample may be carry-over from other donors' samples. The CDR3 sequence: CASSVGQGRPDTQYF. The CDR3 nucleotides read TGTGCCAGCAGTGTCGGACAGGGACGTCCAGATACGCAGTATTTT.